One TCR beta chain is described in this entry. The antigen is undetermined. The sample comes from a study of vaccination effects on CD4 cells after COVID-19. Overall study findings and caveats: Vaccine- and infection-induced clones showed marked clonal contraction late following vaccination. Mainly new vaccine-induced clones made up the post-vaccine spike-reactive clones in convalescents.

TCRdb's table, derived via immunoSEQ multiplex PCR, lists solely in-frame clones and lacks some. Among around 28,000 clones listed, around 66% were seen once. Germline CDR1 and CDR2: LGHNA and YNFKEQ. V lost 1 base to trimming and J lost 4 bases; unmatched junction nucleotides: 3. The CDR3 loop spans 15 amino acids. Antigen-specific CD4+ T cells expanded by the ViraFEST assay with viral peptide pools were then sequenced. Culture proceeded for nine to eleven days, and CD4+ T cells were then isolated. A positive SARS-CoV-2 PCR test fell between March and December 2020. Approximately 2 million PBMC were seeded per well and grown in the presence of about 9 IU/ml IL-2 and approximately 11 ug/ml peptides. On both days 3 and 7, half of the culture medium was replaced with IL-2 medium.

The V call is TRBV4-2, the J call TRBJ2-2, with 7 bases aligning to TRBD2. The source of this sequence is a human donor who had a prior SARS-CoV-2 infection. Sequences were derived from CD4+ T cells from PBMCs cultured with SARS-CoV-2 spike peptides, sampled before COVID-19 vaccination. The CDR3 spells CASSQGGGGTGELFF. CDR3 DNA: TGTGCCAGCAGCCAAGGAGGCGGGGGCACCGGGGAGCTGTTTTTT.